This TCR beta chain was identified in a study of glioma-infiltrating T cells. The study's findings and limits: Only very few CDR3 sequences appeared in both tissue and blood. Non-neoplastic patients had below-expected tissue-blood divergence, while all gliomas exceeded expectation.

Germline CDR1 is DFQATT and CDR2 is SNEGSKA (reference sequence). The CDR3 runs 14 residues. Losses at the gene ends were 6 bases for V and 9 bases for J; bases not matched to a gene: 6. Using RNA template, CDR3s of TCR alpha and beta were amplified with iRepertoire arm-PCR. MiXCR, applied by TCRdb to the multiplex PCR reads, yields one record per CDR3 protein. The table lists approximately 100,000 distinct CDR3 sequences, around 25% of them singletons, with 35% in the top ten. The sample holds many counts of this clonotype. What it recognizes is unknown. This chain joins TRBV20-1 and TRBJ2-1; 15 nucleotides align to TRBD2. Material: glioma tissue, nonneoplastic brain tissue, or PBMCs (not recorded which). This TCR derives from a human donor with low-grade glioma or glioblastoma, undergoing nonglioma brain surgery, or in good health (not recorded which). The CDR3 DNA reads as TGCAGTGCCCCTAAGGGACTAGCGGGGGGTGAGCAGTTCTTC. Encoded protein: CSAPKGLAGGEQFF.